These T cell receptor beta chains were read from a single sample in a study of blood T cell repertoires in COVID-19. Repertoires were generated with immunoSEQ multiplex PCR, while TCRdb's copy carries only in-frame clones and drops some. The table lists more than 200,000 clones, roughly 90% of them singletons. Sequencing was done on a sample of peripheral blood. These TCRs come from a human donor in a cohort sampled during active COVID-19. The CDR3 runs from the conserved cysteine through the conserved F or W. A D gene is named only where the DNA matches it firmly. Some rows have no size entry. The others give once, few or many, or a class for an expanded clone.

V gene	clone size	J gene	D gene	CDR3 length	CDR3 protein	CDR3 DNA
TRBV7-9	-	TRBJ1-4	-	15	CASSSGGGSREKLFF	TGTGCCAGCAGCTCGGGCGGGGGAAGTAGGGAAAAACTGTTTTTT
TRBV6-1	-	TRBJ1-2	-	12	CASSEGSYGYTF	TGTGCCAGCAGTGAGGGGAGCTATGGCTACACCTTC
TRBV10-2	-	TRBJ2-5	-	13	CASSEGAWETQYF	TGCGCCAGCAGTGAGGGGGCCTGGGAGACCCAGTACTTC
TRBV18	-	TRBJ1-6	-	13	CASSPTGDSPLHF	TGTGCCAGCTCACCTACCGGAGATTCACCCCTCCACTTT
TRBV4-1	-	TRBJ1-1	-	18	CASSQDPDILSGNTEAFF	TGCGCCAGCAGCCAAGATCCGGACATTCTGTCGGGGAACACTGAAGCTTTCTTT
TRBV7-2	-	TRBJ2-7	TRBD2	16	CASSLAGGGGSYEQYF	TGTGCCAGCAGCTTAGCGGGTGGCGGGGGGTCCTACGAGCAGTACTTC
TRBV6-6	-	TRBJ2-1	TRBD2	16	CASSYRHSGRYNEQFF	TGTGCCAGCAGTTACCGACATAGCGGGAGATACAATGAGCAGTTCTTC
TRBV7-9	-	TRBJ1-1	TRBD1	16	CASSLPRDRRNTEAFF	TGTGCCAGCAGCCTACCTAGGGACAGAAGGAACACTGAAGCTTTCTTT
TRBV28	-	TRBJ1-2	TRBD1	13	CASSRDRVGGYTF	TGTGCCAGCAGTCGGGACAGGGTTGGGGGCTACACCTTC
TRBV5-4	-	TRBJ2-3	TRBD2	16	CASSLGLAGGPDTQYF	TGTGCCAGCAGCTTGGGACTAGCGGGAGGGCCAGATACGCAGTATTTT
TRBV5-1	-	TRBJ1-1	-	12	CASSFTDTEAFF	TGCGCCAGCAGCTTTACAGACACTGAAGCTTTCTTT
TRBV6-5	once	TRBJ2-7	TRBD1	16	CASSYSQGSKSYEQYF	TGTGCCAGCAGTTACTCACAGGGGAGTAAATCCTACGAGCAGTACTTC
TRBV2	-	TRBJ2-7	TRBD2	14	CASSENGRSHEQYF	TGTGCCAGCAGTGAAAACGGGAGGAGCCACGAGCAGTACTTC
TRBV9	-	TRBJ2-7	TRBD2	16	CASSVELAGGFYEQYF	TGTGCCAGCAGCGTAGAATTGGCGGGAGGGTTTTACGAGCAGTACTTC
TRBV7-9	few	TRBJ1-1	-	13	CASSFDKSTEAFF	TGTGCCAGCAGCTTTGACAAATCCACTGAAGCTTTCTTT
TRBV28	few	TRBJ2-7	TRBD2	13	CASSLGASGEQYF	TGTGCCAGCAGTTTAGGGGCTAGCGGCGAGCAGTACTTC
TRBV27	once	TRBJ1-2	TRBD1	15	CASTPRSGGNYGYTF	TGTGCCAGCACTCCCAGATCAGGGGGGAACTATGGCTACACCTTC
TRBV19	-	TRBJ2-7	-	14	CASSPRSGSYEQYF	TGTGCCAGTAGTCCTCGGTCGGGCTCCTACGAGCAGTACTTC
TRBV5-1	once	TRBJ2-1	-	15	CASSLDSSSYNEQFF	TGCGCCAGCAGCTTGGACAGCAGCTCCTACAATGAGCAGTTCTTC
TRBV7-2	-	TRBJ2-2	TRBD2	16	CASSFQAGVNTGELFF	TGTGCCAGCAGCTTTCAGGCGGGGGTGAACACCGGGGAGCTGTTTTTT
TRBV6-5	-	TRBJ2-7	-	16	CASSYVSGLQANEQYF	TGTGCCAGCAGTTACGTATCCGGGCTACAGGCGAACGAGCAGTACTTC
TRBV28	once	TRBJ1-1	-	12	CASRDSGTEAFF	TGTGCCAGCAGAGACTCCGGGACAGAAGCTTTCTTT
TRBV19	-	TRBJ1-1	-	13	CASSNLLNTEAFF	TGTGCCAGTAGTAATCTATTAAACACTGAAGCTTTCTTT
TRBV5-1	-	TRBJ2-5	TRBD2	16	CASSLELAGGPETQYF	TGCGCCAGCAGCTTGGAACTAGCGGGAGGGCCGGAGACCCAGTACTTC
TRBV2	-	TRBJ2-7	TRBD2	15	CASSPHGLDGYEQYF	TGTGCCAGCAGCCCCCACGGACTAGACGGGTACGAGCAGTACTTC
TRBV19	-	TRBJ2-1	TRBD1	14	CASSIRTGYNEQFF	TGTGCCAGTAGTATTAGGACAGGGTACAATGAGCAGTTCTTC
TRBV4-3	-	TRBJ2-7	TRBD2	16	CASSQDWRGGWYEQYF	TGCGCCAGCAGCCAAGACTGGCGGGGGGGCTGGTACGAGCAGTACTTC